This TCR beta chain was obtained from a study of CD8+CD57+ T cells in acquired aplastic anemia. Study-level background: Sorted CD4+ and CD8+ cell DNA averaged around 3 ug.

CDR3 and TCR beta VDJ profiling relied on a genomic DNA template. MiXCR was run by TCRdb on the reads, yielding one entry per CDR3 protein. The sample consists of some 150,000 distinct CDR3 sequences, 71% of them appearing once. Regarding the study as a whole: Twenty-nine was the count of CD8+ CDR3 sequences that patients shared with controls. Patients versus controls showed no significant CD8+ Simpson's diversity difference.

CDR1 and CDR2 from the germline V gene are SGHVS and FNYEAQ. The ends were cut back, 3 bases at V and 6 bases at J, with 11 bases in the middle. The CDR3 has 13 residues. Patients who underwent sequencing had shown CD8+CD57+ cell expansion by flow cytometry. As concerns this clonotype: The antigen is undetermined.

Input material: sorted CD4+, CD8+, or CD8+CD57+ T cells (not recorded which) from PBMCs. The TCR sequence derives from a human donor with aplastic anemia. The rearrangement links TRBV7-6 to TRBJ1-2; the D gene is possibly TRBD1 (6 bases). The CDR3 loop reads CASSFGRGDGYTF. The CDR3 DNA reads as TGTGCCAGCAGCTTTGGCAGGGGAGATGGCTACACCTTC.